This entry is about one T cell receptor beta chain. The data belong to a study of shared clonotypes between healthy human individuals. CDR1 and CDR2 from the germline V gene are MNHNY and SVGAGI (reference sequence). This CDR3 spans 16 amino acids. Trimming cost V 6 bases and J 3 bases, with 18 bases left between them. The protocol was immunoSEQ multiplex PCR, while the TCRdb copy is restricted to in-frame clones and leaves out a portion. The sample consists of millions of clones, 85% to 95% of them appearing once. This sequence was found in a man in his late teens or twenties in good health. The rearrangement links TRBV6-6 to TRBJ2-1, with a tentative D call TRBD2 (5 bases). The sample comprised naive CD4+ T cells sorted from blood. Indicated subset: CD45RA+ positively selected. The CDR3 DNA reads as TGTGCCAGCAGGAAGCTAGGAGGAGAGCACTACAATGAGCAGTTCTTC. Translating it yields CASRKLGGEHYNEQFF.